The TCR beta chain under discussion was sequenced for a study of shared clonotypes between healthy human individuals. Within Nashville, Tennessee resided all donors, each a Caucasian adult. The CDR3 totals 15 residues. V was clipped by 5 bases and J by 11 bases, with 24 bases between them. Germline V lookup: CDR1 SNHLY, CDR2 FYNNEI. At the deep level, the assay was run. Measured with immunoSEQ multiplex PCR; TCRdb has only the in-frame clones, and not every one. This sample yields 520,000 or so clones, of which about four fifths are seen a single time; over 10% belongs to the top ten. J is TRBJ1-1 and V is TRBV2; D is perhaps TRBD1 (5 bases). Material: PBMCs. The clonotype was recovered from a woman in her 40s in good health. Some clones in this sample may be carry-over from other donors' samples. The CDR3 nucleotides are TGTGCCAGCAGTCCGCGGGGGATCAAGGGAGTGGGCGCTTTCTTT. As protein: CASSPRGIKGVGAFF.